Below are 19 T cell receptor beta chains sequenced from a single sample in a study of T cells in Graves' hyperthyroidism and ophthalmopathy. Authors of the study amplified TCR beta CDR3 regions from RNA transcripts. The HTBI set primed first-round TCR CDR3 RT-PCR. TCRdb itself ran the multiplex PCR reads through MiXCR, one entry per CDR3 protein. This table holds about 420,000 distinct CDR3 sequences, 15% to 18% found once. Material for sequencing was blood. The receptor set was obtained from a woman between 18 and 29 years old with Graves' hyperthyroidism.

Only a few counts were recorded for this clonotype. V and J are TRBV12-3 or TRBV12-4 and TRBJ1-5; weak D call: TRBD1 (6 bases). V lost 6 bases and J lost 7, with 13 bases in between. This CDR3 is 13 amino acids long. CDR3 sequence: CASRLGAGQPQHF. The CDR3 DNA reads TGTGCCAGCAGGCTGGGGGCGGGACAGCCCCAGCATTTT.

This clonotype was detected many times. V gene TRBV2 combines with J gene TRBJ1-6; 8 bases agree with TRBD1. V gave up 6 bases and J gave up 10 bases; unmatched junction bases: 8. Germline CDR1 and CDR2: SNHLY and FYNNEI. This CDR3 has 14 residues. In DNA, the CDR3 is TGTGCCAGCAGAGCCGGACAGGGAGACTCACCCCTCCACTTT. Amino acid sequence: CASRAGQGDSPLHF.

This clonotype appeared a few times. The chain is built from TRBV5-4 and TRBJ2-3; 10 bases are a match to TRBD1. The CDR3 sequence is 16 residues long. Germline-derived CDR1 and CDR2 are SGHNT and YYREEE (reference sequence). V shed 4 bases, J shed 4 bases, and the junction held 9 bases outside the gene matches. In nucleotides, the CDR3 is TGTGCCAGCAGCACCCGACAGGGGGCACGCGCAGATACGCAGTATTTT. Its translation: CASSTRQGARADTQYF.

This clonotype was detected ten times or more. The CDR3 nucleotides are TGTGCCAGCCGGACAGGGGGCGCGAACACTGAAGCTTTCTTT. Translation gives CASRTGGANTEAFF. V and J are TRBV28 and TRBJ1-1; 11 positions match TRBD1. Germline V gene data show CDR1 as MDHEN and CDR2 as SYDVKM. J was trimmed by 1 base and V by 8 bases; bases with no gene match: 3. CDR3 size: 14 residues. The full variable domain, with the rest looked up from reference TRBV28 and TRBJ1-1, is DVKVTQSSRYLVKRTGEKVFLECVQDMDHENMFWYRQDPGLGLRLIYFSYDVKMKEKGDIPEGYSVSREKKERFSLILESASTNQTSMYLCASRTGGANTEAFFGQGTRLTVV.

The chain recombines TRBV5-1 with TRBJ2-7; tentative D call: TRBD1 (6 bases). There are 13 residues in the CDR3. The germline V gene encodes CDR1 SGHRS and CDR2 YFSETQ. The V end lost 4 bases, the J end lost 3 bases, and 11 bases lay between the germline ends. CDR3 residues: CASSVDSYYEQYF. The CDR3 nucleotides read TGCGCCAGCAGCGTGGACAGCTACTACGAGCAGTACTTC.

This clonotype has at least ten counts. This chain joins TRBV3-1 and TRBJ1-1; unclear D gene. CDR3 length: 14 amino acids. V lost 3 bases and J lost 2, with 10 bases in between. CDR1 is LGHDT and CDR2 is YNNKEL in the germline V gene (reference sequence). The chain's CDR3 is CASSHYGFNTEAFF. The CDR3 coding sequence is TGTGCCAGCAGCCATTATGGCTTTAACACTGAAGCTTTCTTT.

This clonotype turned up a few times. The chain employs TRBV24-1 and TRBJ1-1; a possible D gene is TRBD1 (5 bases). V was pared by 6 bases and J by 2 bases, with 12 bases between. The CDR3 totals 14 residues. The V gene's germline CDR1 is KGHDR and CDR2 SFDVKD. The CDR3: CATSTGDYNTEAFF. In DNA form, the CDR3 reads TGTGCCACCAGTACTGGGGACTACAACACTGAAGCTTTCTTT.

The table lists this clonotype with many counts. V is TRBV12-3 or TRBV12-4 and J is TRBJ1-1; no clear D. The CDR3 sequence is 16 residues long. V lost 0 bases and J lost 1, with 12 bases in between. The CDR3 region is CASSLALGHENTEAFF. The CDR3 nucleotides are TGTGCCAGCAGTTTAGCGCTCGGGCACGAGAACACTGAAGCTTTCTTT.

This clonotype turned up a few times. The J gene is TRBJ2-6, the V gene TRBV7-9, with no clear D. Germline lookup yields CDR1 SEHNR and CDR2 FQNEAQ (reference sequence). V was clipped by 5 bases and J by 0 bases, with 14 bases between them. This CDR3 has 17 amino acids. The chain's CDR3 is CASSPSGSSSGANVLTF. In nucleotides, the CDR3 is TGTGCCAGCAGCCCGTCCGGGTCCAGCTCTGGGGCCAACGTCCTGACTTTC.

This clonotype was detected ten times or more. The CDR3 bases are TGCGCCAGCAGCCCCGGACCACAAGAGACCCAGTACTTC. Translation gives CASSPGPQETQYF. This chain connects TRBV4-3 to TRBJ2-5; no clear D gene. The CDR3 runs 13 residues. Germline CDR1 reads LGHNA; CDR2 reads YSLEER. Between the trimmed V and J ends, which lost 4 bases and 2 bases, there was a span of 8 bases.

This clonotype was recorded many times. The chain has TRBV20-1 and TRBJ1-1; tentative D call: TRBD1 (5 bases). The CDR3 covers 14 residues. The V end was cut by 7 bases, the J end by 2 bases, with 17 bases between. Germline V gives CDR1 DFQATT, CDR2 SNEGSKA (reference sequence). The CDR3 sequence is CSGRGPGGNTEAFF. The CDR3 DNA is TGCAGTGGAAGGGGCCCGGGAGGAAACACTGAAGCTTTCTTT.

Many counts were recorded for this clonotype. V usage is TRBV3-1 and J usage is TRBJ2-7; a weak D match, TRBD2 (5 bases). The CDR3 covers 12 residues. Trimming removed 2 bases from V and 4 bases from J, with 6 bases in between. Per germline, CDR1 LGHDT and CDR2 YNNKEL (reference sequence). This CDR3 reads CASSQLAYEQYF. DNA for the CDR3: TGTGCCAGCAGCCAATTAGCGTACGAGCAGTACTTC.

This chain links TRBV2 with TRBJ2-3, with 10 bases aligning to TRBD2. The CDR3 runs to 16 residues. V lost 2 bases to trimming and J lost 9 bases; unmatched junction nucleotides: 11. Germline V gene data show CDR1 as SNHLY and CDR2 as FYNNEI. DNA of the CDR3: TGTGCCAGCAGTGAAATAGGGGCTAGCGGGGGAGGAACGCAGTATTTT. This gives the protein CASSEIGASGGGTQYF. Together with reference TRBV2 and TRBJ2-3, the CDR3 gives the full variable domain: EPEVTQTPSHQVTQMGQEVILRCVPISNHLYFYWYRQILGQKVEFLVSFYNNEISEKSEIFDDQFSVERPDGSNFTLKIRSTKLEDSAMYFCASSEIGASGGGTQYFGPGTRLTVL.

Notes on this clonotype: This may stem from a read error, because a much larger clone lies one nucleotide away. The chain carries TRBV6-2 or TRBV6-3 and TRBJ1-5; no definite D call. The germline gives CDR1 MNHEY, CDR2 SVGEGT. The CDR3 has 14 amino acids. The DNA for the CDR3 is TGTGGCAGCAGTTACTCCAAGGGTACCCAGCCCCAGCATTTT. It is translated as CGSSYSKGTQPQHF.

The J gene is TRBJ1-2, the V gene TRBV19; possible D gene TRBD1, 5 bases. V shed 7 bases and J shed 5 bases, with 17 bases lying between them. The CDR3 sequence is 14 residues long. CDR1 and CDR2 from the germline V gene are LNHDA and SQIVND (reference sequence). The CDR3 sequence is CASNVDILGYGYTF. CDR3 in DNA: TGTGCCAGTAACGTGGACATCCTCGGTTATGGCTACACCTTC.

This clonotype was picked up a small number of times. This sequence joins TRBV24-1 and TRBJ2-3; unclear D gene. The germline V gene has CDR1 KGHDR and CDR2 SFDVKD. The CDR3 is 13 residues long. V was clipped by 7 bases and J by 10 bases, with 17 bases between them. CDR3 amino acids: CATSALGQTSQYF. In DNA form, the CDR3 reads TGTGCCACCAGCGCGTTAGGCCAGACGTCGCAGTATTTT.

This clonotype was seen many times. The chain has TRBV20-1 and TRBJ2-3; D possibly corresponds to TRBD2 (5 bases). This CDR3 is 17 amino acids long. Germline values: CDR1 DFQATT, CDR2 SNEGSKA (reference sequence). Trimming pared 3 bases from V and 0 bases from J, leaving 19 bases between. The CDR3 DNA sequence: TGCAGTGCTAGTTCTCTCTGGGCGGGTGCTAGCACAGATACGCAGTATTTT. This encodes CSASSLWAGASTDTQYF.

This clonotype was detected only a few times. J is TRBJ1-6 and V is TRBV28, with D maybe TRBD1 (5 bases). Germline loops: CDR1 MDHEN, CDR2 SYDVKM. Trimming removed 6 bases from V and 10 bases from J, with 19 bases in between. The CDR3 totals 15 residues. DNA for the CDR3: TGTGCCAGCAGAGACACAACGGGGGATCGGTCACCCCTCCACTTT. Amino acid sequence: CASRDTTGDRSPLHF. Full variable domain (rest looked up from reference TRBV28 and TRBJ1-6): DVKVTQSSRYLVKRTGEKVFLECVQDMDHENMFWYRQDPGLGLRLIYFSYDVKMKEKGDIPEGYSVSREKKERFSLILESASTNQTSMYLCASRDTTGDRSPLHFGNGTRLTVT.

This rearrangement joins TRBV11-3 to TRBJ2-3, with 10 bases aligning to TRBD2. With 4 bases clipped from V and 0 bases from J, the junction kept 7 bases outside the gene matches. Germline assignment: CDR1 SGHNT and CDR2 YENEEA. The CDR3 extends over 17 amino acids. In DNA, the CDR3 is TGTGCCAGCAGCTCTGATAGCGGGAGGTCTAGCACAGATACGCAGTATTTT. Amino acid sequence: CASSSDSGRSSTDTQYF.